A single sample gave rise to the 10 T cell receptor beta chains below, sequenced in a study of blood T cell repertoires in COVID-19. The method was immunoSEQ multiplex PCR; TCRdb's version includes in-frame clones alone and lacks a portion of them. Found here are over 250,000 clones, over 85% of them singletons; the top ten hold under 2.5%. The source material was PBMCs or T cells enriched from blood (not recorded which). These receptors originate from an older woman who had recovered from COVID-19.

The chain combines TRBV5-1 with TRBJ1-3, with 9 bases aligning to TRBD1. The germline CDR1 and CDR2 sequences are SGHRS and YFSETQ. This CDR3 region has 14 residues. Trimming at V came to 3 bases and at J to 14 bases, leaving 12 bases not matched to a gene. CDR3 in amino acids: CASSSQGAPAPLYF. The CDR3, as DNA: TGCGCCAGCAGCTCACAGGGGGCTCCGGCTCCGTTATATTTT.

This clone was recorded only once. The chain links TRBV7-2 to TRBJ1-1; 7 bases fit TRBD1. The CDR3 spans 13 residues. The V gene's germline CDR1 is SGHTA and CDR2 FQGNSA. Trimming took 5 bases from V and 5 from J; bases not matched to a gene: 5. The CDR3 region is CASSTHRGTEAFF. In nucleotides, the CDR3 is TGTGCCAGCAGCACTCACAGGGGAACTGAAGCTTTCTTT.

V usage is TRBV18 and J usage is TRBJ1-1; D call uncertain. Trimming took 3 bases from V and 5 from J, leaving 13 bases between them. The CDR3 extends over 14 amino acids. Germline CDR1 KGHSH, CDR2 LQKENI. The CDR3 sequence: CASSPVGLRTEAFF. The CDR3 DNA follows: TGTGCCAGCTCACCCGTGGGCTTAAGGACTGAAGCTTTCTTT.

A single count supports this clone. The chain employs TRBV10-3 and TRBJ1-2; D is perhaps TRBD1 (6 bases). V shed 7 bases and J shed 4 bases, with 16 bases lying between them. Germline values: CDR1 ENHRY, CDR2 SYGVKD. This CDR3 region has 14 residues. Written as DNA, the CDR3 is TGTGCCATCATGGGGGCCGACAGGCCCTATGGCTACACCTTC. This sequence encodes CAIMGADRPYGYTF.

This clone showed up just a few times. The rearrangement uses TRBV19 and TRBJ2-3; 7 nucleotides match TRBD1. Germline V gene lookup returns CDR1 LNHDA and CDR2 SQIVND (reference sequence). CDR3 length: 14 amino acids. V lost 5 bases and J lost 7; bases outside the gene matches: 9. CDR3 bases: TGTGCCAGTAGTGCCACGACAGGGCCGAATACGCAGTATTTT. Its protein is CASSATTGPNTQYF.

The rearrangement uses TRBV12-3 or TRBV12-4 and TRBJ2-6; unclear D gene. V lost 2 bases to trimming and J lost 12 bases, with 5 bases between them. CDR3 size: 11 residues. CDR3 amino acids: CASSLSSVLTF. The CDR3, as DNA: TGTGCCAGCAGTTTATCCTCCGTCCTGACTTTC.

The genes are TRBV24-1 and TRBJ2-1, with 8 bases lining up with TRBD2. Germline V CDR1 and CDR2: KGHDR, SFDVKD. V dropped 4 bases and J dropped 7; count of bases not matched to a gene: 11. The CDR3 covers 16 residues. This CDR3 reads CATSEEVAGRMNEQFF. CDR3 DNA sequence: TGTGCCACCAGTGAAGAAGTAGCGGGGAGAATGAATGAGCAGTTCTTC.

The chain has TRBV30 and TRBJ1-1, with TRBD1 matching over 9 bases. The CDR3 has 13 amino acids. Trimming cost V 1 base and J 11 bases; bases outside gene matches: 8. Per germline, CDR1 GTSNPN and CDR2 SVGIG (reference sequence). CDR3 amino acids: CAWSGGQGRVAFF. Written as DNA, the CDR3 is TGTGCCTGGAGTGGGGGACAGGGTAGAGTCGCTTTCTTT.

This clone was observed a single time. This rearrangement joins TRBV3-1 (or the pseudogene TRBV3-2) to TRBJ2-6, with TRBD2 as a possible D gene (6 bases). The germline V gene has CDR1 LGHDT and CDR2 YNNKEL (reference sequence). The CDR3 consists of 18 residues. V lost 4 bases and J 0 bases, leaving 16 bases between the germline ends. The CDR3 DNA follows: TGTGCCAGCAGCCCCTTCGGGGACTCTCTCTCTGGGGCCAACGTCCTGACTTTC. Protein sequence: CASSPFGDSLSGANVLTF.

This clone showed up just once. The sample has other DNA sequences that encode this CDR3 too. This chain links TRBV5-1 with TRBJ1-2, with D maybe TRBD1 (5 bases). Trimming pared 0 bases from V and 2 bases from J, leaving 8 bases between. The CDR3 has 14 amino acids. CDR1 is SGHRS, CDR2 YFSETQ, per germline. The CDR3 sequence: CASSLGQGNYGYTF. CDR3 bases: TGCGCCAGCAGCTTGGGTCAGGGCAACTATGGCTACACCTTC.